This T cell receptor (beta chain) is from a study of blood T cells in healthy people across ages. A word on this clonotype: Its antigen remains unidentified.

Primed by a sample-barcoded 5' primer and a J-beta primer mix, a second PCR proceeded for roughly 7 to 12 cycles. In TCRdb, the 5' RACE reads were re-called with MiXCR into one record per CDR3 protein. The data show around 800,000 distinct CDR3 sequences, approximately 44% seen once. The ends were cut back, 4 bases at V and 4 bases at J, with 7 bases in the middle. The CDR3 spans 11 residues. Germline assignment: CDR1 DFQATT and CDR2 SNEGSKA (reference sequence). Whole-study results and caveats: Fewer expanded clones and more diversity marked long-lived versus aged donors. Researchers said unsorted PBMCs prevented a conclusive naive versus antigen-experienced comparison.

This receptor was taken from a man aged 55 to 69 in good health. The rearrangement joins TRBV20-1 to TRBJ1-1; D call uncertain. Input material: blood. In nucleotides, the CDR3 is TGCAGTGCTACGGTTTCCACTGAAGCTTTCTTT. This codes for CSATVSTEAFF.